The next 19 T cell receptor beta chains were all read from a single sample in a study of shared clonotypes between healthy human individuals. This table comes from immunoSEQ multiplex PCR, and its TCRdb copy is limited to in-frame clones, with some not included. Of about 1 million clones in the sample, about 75% are singletons; the top ten hold about 1.4%. Material for sequencing was memory CD4+ T cells sorted from blood. As to subset: CD45RA-negative fraction. The receptors originated from a man aged 18 to 29 in good health.

This chain connects TRBV19 to TRBJ1-3, with D possibly TRBD1 on 5 matching bases. The CDR3 consists of 15 residues. The V gene's germline CDR1 is LNHDA and CDR2 SQIVND (reference sequence). The germline V and J ends were trimmed by 4 bases and 4 bases, with 14 bases remaining between them. This CDR3 reads CASSKGARGGNTIYF. In DNA form, the CDR3 reads TGTGCCAGTAGTAAAGGTGCCCGGGGCGGAAACACCATATATTTT. Variable domain in full (rest from reference TRBV19 and TRBJ1-3): DGGITQSPKYLFRKEGQNVTLSCEQNLNHDAMYWYRQDPGQGLRLIYYSQIVNDFQKGDIAEGYSVSREKKESFPLTVTSAQKNPTAFYLCASSKGARGGNTIYFGEGSWLTVV.

The rearrangement joins TRBV7-9 to TRBJ2-7; 7 bases line up with TRBD1. The CDR3 sequence is 13 residues long. Germline assignment: CDR1 SEHNR and CDR2 FQNEAQ (reference sequence). With 7 bases clipped from V and 3 bases from J, the junction kept 6 bases outside the gene matches. The CDR3 here is CASTGQDFYEQYF. As DNA, the CDR3 is TGTGCCAGCACCGGACAGGACTTCTACGAGCAGTACTTC.

The rearrangement uses TRBV7-6 and TRBJ1-4; D might be TRBD1 (5 bases). Trimming cost V 5 bases and J 8 bases, with 15 bases left between them. CDR3 length: 14 amino acids. Germline CDR1 SGHVS, CDR2 FNYEAQ. Written as DNA, the CDR3 is TGTGCCAGCAGCGGGGGAAGAGGCGGGGAAAAACTGTTTTTT. Its protein product is CASSGGRGGEKLFF.

The genes are TRBV7-2 and TRBJ1-1; perhaps TRBD1 as D (5 bases). The V and J ends lost 0 bases and 1 base respectively, with 18 bases between them. Germline values: CDR1 SGHTA, CDR2 FQGNSA. The length of the CDR3 is 18 residues. CDR3 DNA sequence: TGTGCCAGCAGCTTAGCGCAAAAGGGGAAAAGGACGAACACTGAAGCTTTCTTT. Residues: CASSLAQKGKRTNTEAFF.

Regarding this clone: This same CDR3 is encoded by further DNA sequences in the sample. The DNA of the CDR3 is TGTGCCAGCAGCCGCGACCAAGAGACCCAGTACTTC. Protein sequence: CASSRDQETQYF. V usage is TRBV5-4 and J usage is TRBJ2-5; D ambiguous. The CDR3 length is 12 residues. V was pared by 4 bases and J by 0 bases, with 4 bases between. Germline V CDR1 and CDR2: SGHNT, YYREEE (reference sequence).

The chain joins TRBV5-1 to TRBJ2-2; 7 bases align to TRBD2. Germline V gene lookup returns CDR1 SGHRS and CDR2 YFSETQ. The CDR3 is 15 residues long. V was clipped by 3 bases and J by 4 bases; unmatched bases: 6. CDR3 region: CASSSSGDGTGELFF. DNA for the CDR3: TGCGCCAGCAGCTCAAGCGGGGACGGCACCGGGGAGCTGTTTTTT.

This clone turned up a few times. The V and J genes are TRBV7-6 and TRBJ1-1; 10 bases match TRBD1. The CDR3 contains 14 residues. Germline assignment: CDR1 SGHVS and CDR2 FNYEAQ. After removal of 0 bases from V and 10 bases from J, the junction contained 5 bases not matched to a gene. The CDR3 bases are TGTGCCAGCAGCTTAGCCGGGACAGGGGCTAGAGCTTTCTTT. It encodes CASSLAGTGARAFF.

This sequence joins TRBV14 and TRBJ1-6; D is unresolved. CDR3 length: 18 residues. Germline-derived CDR1 and CDR2 are SGHDN and FVKESK. The germline V and J ends were trimmed by 1 base and 3 bases, with 16 bases remaining between them. The CDR3 loop reads CASSQATFGSIYNSPLHF. CDR3 in DNA: TGTGCCAGCAGCCAAGCTACTTTCGGATCTATCTATAATTCACCCCTCCACTTT. Based on the CDR3 plus reference TRBV14 and TRBJ1-6, the full variable domain is EAGVTQFPSHSVIEKGQTVTLRCDPISGHDNLYWYRRVMGKEIKFLLHFVKESKQDESGMPNNRFLAERTGGTYSTLKVQPAELEDSGVYFCASSQATFGSIYNSPLHFGNGTRLTVT.

The chain employs TRBV13 and TRBJ2-1; 7 bases are shared with TRBD2. This CDR3 is 15 amino acids long. Germline assignment: CDR1 PRHDT and CDR2 FYEKMQ (reference sequence). Losses at the gene ends were 1 base for V and 2 bases for J; bases not matched to a gene: 2. CDR3 region: CASSLASGAYNEQFF. In DNA form, the CDR3 reads TGTGCCAGCAGCTTAGCTAGCGGAGCCTACAATGAGCAGTTCTTC.

The chain is built from TRBV6-5 and TRBJ2-7; 14 bases line up with TRBD2. The V and J ends lost 0 bases and 4 bases, in that order; junction bases with no gene match: 2. Germline-derived CDR1 and CDR2 are MNHEY and SVGAGI. This CDR3 has 16 amino acids. CDR3 sequence: CASSYSGLAGVYEQYF. CDR3 nucleotide sequence: TGTGCCAGCAGTTACTCGGGACTAGCGGGGGTATACGAGCAGTACTTC.

This chain links TRBV6-5 with TRBJ2-7; D is unclear. V lost 2 bases and J 9 bases, leaving 8 bases between the germline ends. From germline, CDR1 is MNHEY and CDR2 SVGAGI. This CDR3 is 11 amino acids long. The DNA for the CDR3 is TGTGCCAGCAGTTACCTACAGCGGCAGTACTTC. It encodes CASSYLQRQYF.

This clone was picked up one time. CDR3 in amino acids: CASSPRGANYEQYF. CDR3 coding DNA: TGTGCCAGTTCTCCCAGGGGCGCAAACTACGAGCAGTACTTC. The chain employs TRBV19 and TRBJ2-7; TRBD1 is a possible D gene (6 bases). V lost 8 bases and J lost 3, with 17 bases in between. CDR3 length: 14 residues. Germline loops: CDR1 LNHDA, CDR2 SQIVND (reference sequence).

V and J are TRBV5-6 and TRBJ1-5; 7 positions agree with TRBD1. This CDR3 region has 17 residues. Per the germline V gene, CDR1 is SGHDT and CDR2 is YYEEEE. V gave up 4 bases and J gave up 0 bases; unmatched junction bases: 10. CDR3 sequence: CASSARQGAYSNQPQHF. CDR3 nucleotides: TGTGCCAGCAGCGCGAGACAGGGAGCCTATAGCAATCAGCCCCAGCATTTT.

With respect to this clone: Other DNA sequences in the same sample also yield this CDR3. This rearrangement joins TRBV18 to TRBJ1-1; D ambiguous. Per germline, CDR1 KGHSH and CDR2 LQKENI. V gave up 3 bases and J gave up 4 bases, with 12 bases separating them. The CDR3 is made up of 14 amino acids. CDR3: CASSPLPLGTEAFF. In DNA form, the CDR3 reads TGTGCCAGCTCACCCTTACCCTTGGGCACTGAAGCTTTCTTT.

The DNA for the CDR3 is TGTGCCAGCAGCGGGATAACAGTCGGACTAGCCTACGAGCAGTACTTC. Translating gives CASSGITVGLAYEQYF. V is TRBV5-6 and J is TRBJ2-7, with TRBD2 matching 7 bases. Trimming cost V 4 bases and J 2 bases; bases outside gene matches: 12. The germline gives CDR1 SGHDT, CDR2 YYEEEE. The CDR3 covers 16 residues.

The chain recombines TRBV10-1 with TRBJ2-7, with 10 bases aligning to TRBD2. This CDR3 contains 16 residues. J lost 2 bases, V lost 1 base, and 5 bases had no gene match. Germline values: CDR1 WNHNN, CDR2 SYGVQD (reference sequence). CDR3 in amino acids: CASSEWSSGSTYEQYF. The CDR3 bases are TGCGCCAGCAGTGAGTGGTCTAGCGGGAGTACCTACGAGCAGTACTTC.

The chain couples TRBV10-3 to TRBJ2-3; 7 bases match TRBD2. The germline CDR1 and CDR2 sequences are ENHRY and SYGVKD. CDR3 size: 14 residues. V lost 5 bases and J lost 3; bases outside the gene matches: 5. Here the CDR3 reads CAISPGTITDTQYF. As DNA, the CDR3 is TGTGCCATCAGTCCGGGGACTATTACAGATACGCAGTATTTT.

As regards this clone: Within the sample, other DNA sequences also encode this same CDR3. The genes are TRBV7-2 and TRBJ1-1; TRBD1 matches at 7 bases. CDR3 length: 14 amino acids. Germline V gene sequence: CDR1 SGHTA, CDR2 FQGNSA. After removal of 2 bases from V and 4 bases from J, the junction contained 4 bases not matched to a gene. The CDR3 region is CASSLIRQGTEAFF. CDR3 bases: TGTGCCAGCAGCTTAATACGACAGGGCACTGAAGCTTTCTTT.

This clone was seen only once. The chain joins TRBV13 to TRBJ2-2; D uncertain. This CDR3 spans 17 amino acids. V was clipped by 1 base and J by 4 bases, with 16 bases between them. Germline V gene sequence: CDR1 PRHDT, CDR2 FYEKMQ (reference sequence). CDR3 sequence reads: CASSLEVSQPGTGELFF. The CDR3 region has the DNA TGTGCCAGCAGCTTAGAGGTGTCCCAGCCGGGCACCGGGGAGCTGTTTTTT.